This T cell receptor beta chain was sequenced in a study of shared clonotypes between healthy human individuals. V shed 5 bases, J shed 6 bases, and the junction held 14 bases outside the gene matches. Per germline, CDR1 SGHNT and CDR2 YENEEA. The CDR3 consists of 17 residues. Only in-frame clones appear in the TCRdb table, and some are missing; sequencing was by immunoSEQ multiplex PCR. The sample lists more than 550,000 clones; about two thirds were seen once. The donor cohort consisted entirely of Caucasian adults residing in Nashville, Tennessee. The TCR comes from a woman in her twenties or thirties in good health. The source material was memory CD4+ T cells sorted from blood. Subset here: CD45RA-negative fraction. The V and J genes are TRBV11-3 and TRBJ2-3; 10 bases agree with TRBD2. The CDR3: CASSPRSGRANGDTQYF. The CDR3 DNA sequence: TGTGCCAGCAGCCCTCGCAGCGGGAGGGCCAATGGGGATACGCAGTATTTT.